This T cell receptor (beta chain) was identified during a study of T cells in Graves' hyperthyroidism and ophthalmopathy. Stability of Graves' hyperthyroidism was defined as absent ophthalmopathy progression within 18 months. TCR beta CDR3 region amplification was performed from RNA transcripts. The HTBI primer set served for first-round RT-PCR of the TCR CDR3. A single record per CDR3 protein comes from TCRdb applying MiXCR to the multiplex PCR reads. The table lists 530,000 or so distinct CDR3 sequences, around 45% of them singletons. This clonotype was seen many times. This receptor was identified in a woman younger than 30 with Graves' hyperthyroidism. The material sequenced was peripheral blood or thyroid tissue (not recorded which).

The CDR3 DNA follows: TGCAGCGTTGACTCCAGGGGGGAGCAGTACTTC. This translates into CSVDSRGEQYF. The chain is built from TRBV29-1 and TRBJ2-7; 7 bases match TRBD1. With V trimmed by 3 bases and J by 7 bases, 3 bases remained unmatched. The CDR3 is 11 amino acids. Germline CDR1 and CDR2: SQVTM and ANQGSEA.